The rows below give T cell receptor beta chains drawn from one sample of a study of blood T cell repertoires in COVID-19. TCRdb keeps only in-frame clones here, not all; method: immunoSEQ multiplex PCR. The data contain 35,000 to 50,000 clones, around 88% of them seen just once; the ten biggest clones take up roughly 3.6%. The sequencing sample was made of peripheral blood. The origin of the receptors is a human donor in a cohort sampled during active COVID-19. CDR3s include the opening cysteine and the closing phenylalanine or tryptophan. A D gene is named only where the DNA matches it firmly. Size is omitted from some rows. Given values are once, few, many or a class for expanded clones.

J | size | D | V | DNA | CDR3
TRBJ2-5 | - | TRBD2 | TRBV5-1 | TGCGCCAGCAGCCCAGGACTAGCGGGGGGCGCGGAGACCCAGTACTTC | CASSPGLAGGAETQYF
TRBJ1-4 | once | - | TRBV7-9 | TGTGCCAGCAGCTTCCGTCGTGCAACTAATGAAAAACTGTTTTTT | CASSFRRATNEKLFF
TRBJ2-5 | - | - | TRBV7-9 | TGTGCCAGCAGCTTAGCGTTTTTAGGTTCGGGGGAGACCCAGTACTTC | CASSLAFLGSGETQYF
TRBJ2-1 | - | TRBD2 | TRBV11-2 | TGTGCCAGCAGCCTGGGACTAGCGGGAGTATCCTACAATGAGCAGTTCTTC | CASSLGLAGVSYNEQFF
TRBJ2-1 | - | - | TRBV19 | TGTGCCAGTAGTGGCCTTTACAATGAGCAGTTCTTC | CASSGLYNEQFF
TRBJ2-5 | - | - | TRBV9 | TGTGCCAGCAGCGTGGAGGGACAGATGGGCGAGACCCAGTACTTC | CASSVEGQMGETQYF
TRBJ2-2 | once | TRBD1 | TRBV5-1 | TGCGCCACCTACCGGGACAGGGAGTCCGGGGAGCTGTTTTTT | CATYRDRESGELFF
TRBJ2-5 | - | TRBD2 | TRBV25-1 | TGTGCCAGCCGGGTGAGACTAGCGGGTTCAGAGACCCAGTACTTC | CASRVRLAGSETQYF
TRBJ1-2 | - | - | TRBV15 | TGTGCCACCAGCAGAGCGGGTACATCCTATGGCTACACCTTC | CATSRAGTSYGYTF
TRBJ1-4 | - | TRBD1 | TRBV13 | TGTGCCAGCAGCAGACAGGGTGAAAAACTGTTTTTT | CASSRQGEKLFF